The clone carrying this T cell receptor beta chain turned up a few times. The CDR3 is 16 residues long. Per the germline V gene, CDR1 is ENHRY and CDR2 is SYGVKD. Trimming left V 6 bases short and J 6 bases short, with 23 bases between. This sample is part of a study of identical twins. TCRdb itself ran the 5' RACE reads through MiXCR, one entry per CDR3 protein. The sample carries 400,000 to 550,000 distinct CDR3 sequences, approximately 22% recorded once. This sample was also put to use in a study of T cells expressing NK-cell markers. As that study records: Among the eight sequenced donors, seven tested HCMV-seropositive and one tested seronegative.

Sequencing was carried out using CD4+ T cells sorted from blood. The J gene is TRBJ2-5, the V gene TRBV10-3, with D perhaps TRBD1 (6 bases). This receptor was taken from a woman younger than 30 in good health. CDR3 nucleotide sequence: TGTGCCATCAGCAGTTCCGGGACCCCAGGGGTACAGACCCAGTACTTC. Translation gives CAISSSGTPGVQTQYF.